A single sample gave rise to the 6 T cell receptor beta chains below, sequenced in a study of cytomegalovirus exposure and HLA in healthy donors. PCR employed 60 Vbeta and 13 Jbeta primers. Measured with immunoSEQ multiplex PCR; TCRdb has only the in-frame clones, and not every one. This sample yields 89,000 or so clones, of which roughly 86% are seen a single time; around 5.2% belongs to the top ten. Sequences were obtained from PBMCs. These receptors came from a woman under 30 in good health and CMV-seropositive.

This chain joins TRBV2 and TRBJ1-2, with no clear D. CDR1 is SNHLY and CDR2 is FYNNEI in the germline V gene. V lost 2 bases to trimming and J lost 2 bases, with 9 bases between them. There are 14 residues in the CDR3. CDR3 loop: CASSELGRNYGYTF. In DNA, the CDR3 is TGTGCCAGCAGTGAATTGGGCAGAAACTATGGCTACACCTTC.

The rearrangement joins TRBV11-1 to TRBJ1-1; the match to TRBD1 covers 8 bases. This CDR3 has 15 amino acids. Germline CDR1 reads SGHAT; CDR2 reads FQDESV (reference sequence). The ends lost 3 bases at V and 1 base at J; junction bases unmatched: 4. The CDR3 bases are TGTGCCAGCAGCTTGCCCAGGGGGCGGAACACTGAAGCTTTCTTT. Protein sequence: CASSLPRGRNTEAFF.

V and J are TRBV6-5 and TRBJ1-2, with D possibly TRBD1 on 6 matching bases. This CDR3 contains 15 residues. Trimming removed 0 bases at V and 2 bases at J, with 10 bases between. Germline CDR1 is MNHEY and CDR2 is SVGAGI. The CDR3: CASSYSNTGNYGYTF. The CDR3 DNA follows: TGTGCCAGCAGTTACTCGAATACAGGGAACTATGGCTACACCTTC.

The chain couples TRBV5-6 to TRBJ2-3, with D maybe TRBD2 (6 bases). The V and J ends lost 2 bases and 3 bases respectively, with 16 bases between them. The germline gives CDR1 SGHDT, CDR2 YYEEEE. This CDR3 has 16 amino acids. The CDR3 DNA reads as TGTGCCAGCAGCTTTCTCCCCGGGGGTGGGACAGATACGCAGTATTTT. Translated, it gives CASSFLPGGGTDTQYF.

This clone came up once. The rearrangement joins TRBV6-5 to TRBJ1-1; a weak D match, TRBD1 (5 bases). V gave up 0 bases and J gave up 3 bases, with 11 bases separating them. Germline CDR1 MNHEY, CDR2 SVGAGI. The CDR3 loop spans 15 amino acids. Here the CDR3 DNA reads TGTGCCAGCAGTTACTCTCCCAGGGTGGACACTGAAGCTTTCTTT. Protein: CASSYSPRVDTEAFF.

The chain links TRBV11-2 to TRBJ2-7; 9 nucleotides line up with TRBD1. Germline trimming cut 4 bases from V and 4 bases from J; bases unmatched to any gene: 8. The CDR3 loop spans 15 amino acids. Germline V gene data show CDR1 as SGHAT and CDR2 as FQNNGV. The CDR3 sequence: CASSYYRDREYEQYF. The CDR3 coding sequence is TGTGCCAGCAGCTACTACCGGGACAGGGAATACGAGCAGTACTTC.